This TCR beta chain was captured by sequencing in a study of blood T cell repertoires in COVID-19 (dated by TCRdb to 2019 to 2021). Context from the whole study: Samples from collaborators originated in the United States, Italy and Spain and spanned both the acute and convalescent phases of COVID-19. The material from the prospective study consisted of cDNA or gDNA derived from T cells, B-cell-depleted T cells, or PBMCs. Deeply sampled blood TCRbeta repertoires from subjects exposed to, actively infected with, or recovered from COVID-19 were included in the dataset. The repertoires were released in a freely available public database intended as a resource for research on the immune response to SARS-CoV-2. The samples were drawn from the first 160 participants of the ongoing ImmuneRACE study and from about 1,200 subjects provided by 6 global collaborators. Sample metadata almost always included a de-identified subject ID, COVID-19 status, age in years and sex. Where available, HLA class I and class II types were obtained from metadata supplied by the sample provider rather than from assay-based typing.

Whole blood was collected in K2EDTA tubes by collaborating institutions according to the institutions' own protocols. Collaborator samples were shipped for TCRbeta analysis as frozen whole blood, isolated PBMCs, or DNA extracted from either sample type. From cysteine to phenylalanine, the CDR3 is 14 amino acids long. Only the CDR3 DNA is retained, 42 bases long and in frame from the first base. The junction shows trimming of 3 bases on V and 0 bases on J, plus 9 bases between the germline ends. CDR1 SGHDT and CDR2 YYEEEE are derived from the germline V gene. Details on this clone: No cognate antigen has been identified for it. No much larger clone is present one base from it, and per-base qualities are unavailable.

Study-wide conclusions, independent of this receptor: The quantity of clinical and demographic metadata differed by source and by participant and was supplied without curation.

TCRbeta CDR3 regions were amplified from genomic DNA using the immunoSEQ Assay, a bias-controlled multiplex PCR. The source study handled its data this way. Within the assay, amplification of reference gene primers was used to estimate how many nucleated cells each sample contained. Sequence reads were collapsed and filtered to measure the absolute abundance of every unique TCRbeta CDR3 rearrangement. For each sample, productive Simpson clonality was calculated as the square root of Simpson's diversity index over productive rearrangements. Sourced from immuneACCESS, this table was stored by TCRdb with only in-frame sequences that have V and J called. A share of the clones is absent; for the studies checked, an unresolved V gene accounts for under half, and the remainder has no known explanation. The V and J calls and the clone size are those of that table, but D and trimming were determined from the DNA. The sample yields more than 80,000 clones; roughly 88% were counted once. The top ten clones comprise 7% to 9% of the sample.

The sequence is built from TRBV5-6 and TRBJ1-1; a weak D assignment points to TRBD1 (6 bases agree). Sequenced: peripheral blood. The TCR originated in a man between 50 and 59 years old with active COVID-19. The CDR3 reads as follows: CASSYGQLNTEAFF. Read as DNA, the sequence is TGTGCCAGCAGCTATGGACAGTTGAACACTGAAGCTTTCTTT.